The 15 T cell receptor beta chains in this list originate from one sample, sequenced in a study of blood T cells in healthy people across ages. Through a sample-barcoded 5' primer and a J-beta primer mix, a second PCR was run for roughly 6 to 11 cycles. TCRdb re-called the 5' RACE reads through MiXCR, storing one row per CDR3 protein. The data hold roughly 1.5 million distinct CDR3 sequences, with approximately 42% observed a single time. Sequencing used blood. Source of these receptors: a woman between 18 and 29 years old in good health.

In DNA form, the CDR3 reads TGTGCCAGCAGCTTAGGGCAGCGGAACAATGAGCAGTTCTTC. It specifies CASSLGQRNNEQFF. The chain couples TRBV7-2 to TRBJ2-1, with D perhaps TRBD2 (5 bases). Germline V gives CDR1 SGHTA, CDR2 FQGNSA. The CDR3 runs 14 residues. The germline V and J ends were trimmed by 1 base and 5 bases, with 9 bases remaining between them.

This rearrangement joins TRBV11-2 to TRBJ1-6, with 7 bases matching TRBD1. Germline V gene data show CDR1 as SGHAT and CDR2 as FQNNGV. V was clipped by 5 bases and J by 14 bases; unmatched bases: 12. This CDR3 contains 14 residues. CDR3: CASSAWDSAFTLHF. CDR3 nucleotides: TGTGCCAGCAGCGCATGGGACAGCGCTTTCACCCTCCACTTT.

This clonotype was counted a few times. The chain has TRBV7-2 and TRBJ1-1, with D possibly TRBD1 on 5 matching bases. CDR1 is SGHTA, CDR2 FQGNSA, per germline. CDR3 length: 15 amino acids. The germline V and J ends were trimmed by 6 bases and 3 bases, with 17 bases remaining between them. CDR3 region: CASSSDPGADTEAFF. Written as DNA, the CDR3 is TGTGCCAGCAGTTCGGACCCCGGGGCGGACACTGAAGCTTTCTTT.

As concerns this clonotype: A much larger clonotype is one base distant, so this may be a read error. This chain links TRBV24-1 with TRBJ2-6; 9 bases match TRBD2. Germline values: CDR1 KGHDR, CDR2 SFDVKD. This CDR3 contains 15 residues. Trimming cost V 5 bases and J 2 bases; bases outside gene matches: 0. Here the CDR3 DNA reads TGTGCCACCAGTGGCGGGGGGGCTGGGGCCAACGTCCTGACTTTC. It translates to CATSGGGAGANVLTF.

Only a few counts were recorded for this clonotype. The V gene is TRBV27, the J gene TRBJ2-3; 14 nucleotides line up with TRBD2. There are 17 residues in the CDR3. Trimming took 8 bases from V and 1 from J; bases not matched to a gene: 8. Germline loops: CDR1 MNHEY, CDR2 SMNVEV (reference sequence). The chain's CDR3 is CASSPGLAGGRTDTQYF. For the CDR3, the DNA is TGTGCCAGCTCTCCCGGACTAGCGGGAGGACGCACAGATACGCAGTATTTT.

This clonotype has a handful of counts. The chain links TRBV4-1 to TRBJ2-7, with TRBD2 identical over 11 bases. The CDR3 consists of 18 residues. From germline, CDR1 is MGHRA and CDR2 YSYEKL. Losses at the gene ends were 0 bases for V and 4 bases for J; bases not matched to a gene: 11. The CDR3 sequence: CASSQDRPELAGVYEQYF. In DNA, the CDR3 is TGCGCCAGCAGCCAAGATCGCCCGGAACTAGCGGGAGTTTACGAGCAGTACTTC.

This clonotype was seen a handful of times. The chain is built from TRBV4-3 and TRBJ2-1, with D perhaps matching TRBD2 (6 bases). Trimming took 1 base from V and 1 from J, leaving 11 bases between them. The CDR3 runs 16 residues. Germline lookup yields CDR1 LGHNA and CDR2 YSLEER. In nucleotides, the CDR3 is TGCGCCAGCAGCCAAGGAACGGGAGCTTCCTACAATGAGCAGTTCTTC. Protein product: CASSQGTGASYNEQFF.

The J gene is TRBJ1-6, the V gene TRBV3-1; 7 bases align to TRBD1. V shed 4 bases, J shed 18 bases, and the junction held 18 bases outside the gene matches. Per the germline V gene, CDR1 is LGHDT and CDR2 is YNNKEL (reference sequence). The CDR3 spans 15 residues. The DNA for the CDR3 is TGTGCCAGCAGCCGCGACAGGGTGGCTTACCCGGCCCCCCACTTT. This translates into CASSRDRVAYPAPHF. Combining the CDR3 with reference TRBV3-1 and TRBJ1-6 gives the whole variable domain DTAVSQTPKYLVTQMGNDKSIKCEQNLGHDTMYWYKQDSKKFLKIMFSYNNKELIINETVPNRFSPKSPDKAHLNLHINSLELGDSAVYFCASSRDRVAYPAPHFGNGTRLTVT.

Only a few counts were recorded for this clonotype. The chain links TRBV7-6 to TRBJ2-1; D gene unclear. The V gene lost 3 bases and the J gene lost 6 bases, with 15 bases spanning the gap. The CDR3 is 15 amino acids. Germline-derived CDR1 and CDR2 are SGHVS and FNYEAQ. The CDR3 loop reads CASSLADRKGNEQFF. CDR3 in DNA: TGTGCCAGCAGCTTGGCGGATAGGAAAGGCAATGAGCAGTTCTTC.

The chain carries TRBV7-3 and TRBJ1-2; 9 nucleotides agree with TRBD1. Trimming cost V 0 bases and J 8 bases; bases outside gene matches: 10. The CDR3 runs to 16 residues. From germline, CDR1 is SGHTA and CDR2 FQGTGA. The CDR3 DNA is TGTGCCAGCAGCTTAACGCCGGACAGGGGAACCAGCGGCTACACCTTC. Translation gives CASSLTPDRGTSGYTF.

In this sample, this clonotype turned up a few times. The chain combines TRBV21-1 with TRBJ1-2. TRBV21-1 constitutes a pseudogene. The CDR3 is 11 amino acids. Here the CDR3 DNA reads TGTGCCAGCAGCAAAGCGAGCGGCTACACCTTC. This encodes CASSKASGYTF.

This clonotype was counted a few times. V usage is TRBV12-3 or TRBV12-4 and J usage is TRBJ2-1, with 7 bases lining up with TRBD1. This CDR3 spans 15 amino acids. V lost 3 bases and J lost 2; bases outside the gene matches: 4. The CDR3 is CASSLRQGAYNEQFF. CDR3 in DNA: TGTGCCAGCAGTTTGAGGCAGGGGGCCTACAATGAGCAGTTCTTC.

J is TRBJ1-4 and V is TRBV7-9; possible D gene TRBD1, 5 bases. With 5 bases removed from V and 8 bases from J, the gap between germline ends came to 12 bases. CDR1 SEHNR and CDR2 FQNEAQ come from the germline V gene (reference sequence). The CDR3 runs 13 residues. The CDR3 region is CASSRDPVEKLFF. As DNA, the CDR3 is TGTGCCAGCAGCCGGGACCCGGTGGAAAAACTGTTTTTT.

This clonotype was observed a handful of times. The rearrangement links TRBV27 to TRBJ2-1; D is perhaps TRBD2 (6 bases). The J call is in doubt because the DNA end fits TRBJ2-7 better. Germline V lookup: CDR1 MNHEY, CDR2 SMNVEV (reference sequence). The CDR3 length is 15 residues. DNA of the CDR3: TGTGCCAGCAGTCGTGGCGGAGGGTCCTACAATGAGCAGTACTTC. Translated: CASSRGGGSYNEQYF.

Many counts were recorded for this clonotype. Relative to the germline gene, one junction end is altered; a read error may explain this. The chain recombines TRBV27 with TRBJ2-3; D gene unclear. CDR1 MNHEY and CDR2 SMNVEV come from the germline V gene (reference sequence). The CDR3 extends over 15 amino acids. The CDR3: CASSLLGTSTDTQYF. The CDR3 coding sequence is TGCGCCAGCAGTCTACTCGGAACTAGCACAGATACGCAGTATTTT.